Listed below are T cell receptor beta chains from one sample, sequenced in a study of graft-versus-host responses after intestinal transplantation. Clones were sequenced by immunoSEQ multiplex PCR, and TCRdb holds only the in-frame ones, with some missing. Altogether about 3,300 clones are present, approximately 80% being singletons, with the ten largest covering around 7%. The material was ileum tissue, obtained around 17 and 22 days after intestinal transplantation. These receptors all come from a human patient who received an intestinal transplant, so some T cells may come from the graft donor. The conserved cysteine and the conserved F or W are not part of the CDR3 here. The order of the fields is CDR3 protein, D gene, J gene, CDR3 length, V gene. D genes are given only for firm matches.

AINRGTGGLYEQY TRBD1 TRBJ2-7 13 TRBV10-3
ASSGGMDSYEQY - TRBJ2-7 12 TRBV9
ASLQVSGANVLT - TRBJ2-6 12 TRBV30
ASSYTGGSGNTIY TRBD1 TRBJ1-3 13 TRBV6-5
ASSFLAGRSSYNEQF TRBD2 TRBJ2-1 15 TRBV28
ASSDSGYTYEQY - TRBJ2-7 12 TRBV10-2
ASNLRQQGATGNTIY TRBD1 TRBJ1-3 15 TRBV2
ASTSGDGTHEKLF - TRBJ1-4 13 TRBV2
ASSVGSSVYEQF - TRBJ2-1 12 TRBV9
ASSAHEDGFFPYEQY - TRBJ2-7 15 TRBV9
SAMRGQPQH - TRBJ1-5 9 TRBV20-1
ASSQGQGGSYGYT TRBD1 TRBJ1-2 13 TRBV5-1
ASRLNGGIYEQY - TRBJ2-7 12 TRBV5-1
ASSLGLGGAGGYT - TRBJ1-2 13 TRBV7-6
ASSFGVGEQY - TRBJ2-7 10 TRBV28
ASSSNTDTQY - TRBJ2-3 10 TRBV13
ASSQDWGQETQY - TRBJ2-5 12 TRBV4-2
ASSLSAGSYEQY - TRBJ2-7 12 TRBV7-9
ASSFTGGPNTEAF TRBD1 TRBJ1-1 13 TRBV6-5
ASIGDRGRKKLF TRBD1 TRBJ1-4 12 TRBV28
ASSPRTAGEQY - TRBJ2-7 11 TRBV11-3
ASSEGQGGNSPLH TRBD1 TRBJ1-6 13 TRBV18
ASSYLDSSNQPQH - TRBJ1-5 13 TRBV7-8
ASSGQGASYEQY TRBD1 TRBJ2-7 12 TRBV9
ASSQLPEMGGWDLNYGYT - TRBJ1-2 18 TRBV4-1
ASSGSGKEAF - TRBJ1-1 10 TRBV10-1
ASSPRGQGVSRGYT TRBD1 TRBJ1-2 14 TRBV27
ASSGQGYNSPLH - TRBJ1-6 12 TRBV7-9
ASSLFGDSPLH - TRBJ1-6 11 TRBV5-8
ASSPTGNGETQY - TRBJ2-5 12 TRBV6-5
AGSQDQGATNEKLF - TRBJ1-4 14 TRBV4-1
ASSQSVGGAEETQY - TRBJ2-5 14 TRBV4-1
ASSQVLAGATDTQY TRBD2 TRBJ2-3 14 TRBV4-1
SVGTGMIGFTDTQY TRBD1 TRBJ2-3 14 TRBV29-1
ASSQSFFLAGDTDTQY TRBD2 TRBJ2-3 16 TRBV4-2
ASSFTYGYT - TRBJ1-2 9 TRBV28
SVLGTVNTGELF TRBD1 TRBJ2-2 12 TRBV29-1
ASSQDSWTGGTDTQY TRBD1 TRBJ2-3 15 TRBV4-1
ASSQEPGYYGYT - TRBJ1-2 12 TRBV4-1
ASSLNSGAREKLF - TRBJ1-4 13 TRBV7-6
ASSHPGLAGLGGELF TRBD2 TRBJ2-2 15 TRBV4-1
ASSLGDNEQF - TRBJ2-1 10 TRBV7-6
ASSYSGVRGPQETQY - TRBJ2-5 15 TRBV6-7
ASSDRVGQPQH - TRBJ1-5 11 TRBV6-4
ASRVRGQGENTEAF TRBD1 TRBJ1-1 14 TRBV2
ASSGRVATLAHQPQH - TRBJ1-5 15 TRBV21-1
ASSEETGQGNEQY - TRBJ2-7 13 TRBV2
ASTSGTHSTDTQY - TRBJ2-3 13 TRBV9
ASSSSRTGDQPQH TRBD1 TRBJ1-5 13 TRBV5-6
ASRTMVGAAEAF - TRBJ1-1 12 TRBV28
ASSLLAGGEDTQY TRBD2 TRBJ2-3 13 TRBV5-5
ASKEGTGPQH TRBD1 TRBJ1-5 10 TRBV28
ASSQVKLGAEAF - TRBJ1-1 12 TRBV4-1